The 4 T cell receptor beta chains reported below all come from one sample, sequenced in a study of T cells after yellow fever vaccination. TCRdb independently ran MiXCR on the 5' RACE reads; one entry per CDR3 protein. The sample has about 180,000 distinct CDR3 sequences, approximately 6.2% seen once. The sample was CD4+ T cells sorted from PBMCs, taken on the day of the first yellow fever vaccination. The origin of the receptors is a man aged 18 to 35 who received the YFV17D yellow fever vaccine.

The rearrangement uses TRBV7-2 and TRBJ2-7, with 10 positions matching TRBD2. Trimming removed 5 bases from V and 8 bases from J; junction bases left unmatched: 9. This CDR3 is 14 amino acids long. Germline V lookup: CDR1 SGHTA, CDR2 FQGNSA. The CDR3 nucleotides read TGTGCCAGCAGCCCCGAGCGGGGGGGGTACAAGCAGTACTTC. Translation gives CASSPERGGYKQYF.

The rearrangement uses TRBV18 and TRBJ2-5, with D unclear. The length of the CDR3 is 14 residues. Trimming shortened V by 5 bases and J by 1 base, and 11 bases separated the two germline ends. Per germline, CDR1 KGHSH and CDR2 LQKENI. DNA of the CDR3: TGTGCCAGCTCAGTGAGGCAGATCCAAGAGACCCAGTACTTC. Translated: CASSVRQIQETQYF. Filled out from reference TRBV18 and TRBJ2-5, the complete variable domain reads NAGVMQNPRHLVRRRGQEARLRCSPMKGHSHVYWYRQLPEEGLKFMVYLQKENIIDESGMPKERFSAEFPKEGPSILRIQQVVRGDSAAYFCASSVRQIQETQYFGPGTRLLVL.

The DNA for the CDR3 is TGTGCCACCAGTGATTTCGGGGTAACTGAAGCTTTCTTT. Its translation: CATSDFGVTEAFF. The chain links TRBV24-1 to TRBJ1-1; D not resolved. Germline CDR1 and CDR2: KGHDR and SFDVKD. V lost 1 base and J 5 bases, leaving 7 bases between the germline ends. This CDR3 contains 13 residues.

The chain joins TRBV7-2 to TRBJ2-7; 9 bases match TRBD2. The V segment lost 5 bases and the J segment 0 bases; nucleotides outside the gene matches: 2. This CDR3 contains 14 residues. The germline V gene has CDR1 SGHTA and CDR2 FQGNSA. The CDR3 loop reads CASSRLAVSYEQYF. CDR3 DNA sequence: TGTGCCAGCAGCCGACTAGCGGTCTCCTACGAGCAGTACTTC.